This T cell receptor (beta chain) came from a study of T cells in Graves' hyperthyroidism and ophthalmopathy. Points from the study as a whole: The model predicted ophthalmopathy a median roughly six months before onset.

No ophthalmopathy progression within 18 months constituted stable Graves' hyperthyroidism. Recently diagnosed hyperthyroidism of less than 2 months' duration affected patients aged 18 to 65. On the basis of clinical symptoms, serum thyroxine and TRAb, thyroid ultrasound and orbital computed tomography, diagnoses were made. The CDR3 has 16 residues. V gave up 6 bases and J gave up 2 bases; unmatched junction bases: 9. Looked up from germline, CDR1 is SEHNR and CDR2 is FQNEAQ (reference sequence). From RNA transcripts, TCR beta CDR3 regions were amplified. First-round RT-PCR targeting the TCR CDR3 was performed with the HTBI primer set. MiXCR was run by TCRdb on the multiplex PCR reads, yielding one entry per CDR3 protein. The table lists 350,000 to 400,000 distinct CDR3 sequences, 14% to 15% of them singletons. This clonotype was seen a few times. Its antigen is undetermined.

The chain links TRBV7-9 to TRBJ2-2; TRBD1 agrees at 7 bases. Specimen: blood. The origin of this receptor is a woman between 25 and 40 years old with Graves' hyperthyroidism. The CDR3 here is CASSTGAQLNTGELFF. CDR3 nucleotide sequence: TGTGCCAGCAGTACAGGGGCCCAACTTAACACCGGGGAGCTGTTTTTT.